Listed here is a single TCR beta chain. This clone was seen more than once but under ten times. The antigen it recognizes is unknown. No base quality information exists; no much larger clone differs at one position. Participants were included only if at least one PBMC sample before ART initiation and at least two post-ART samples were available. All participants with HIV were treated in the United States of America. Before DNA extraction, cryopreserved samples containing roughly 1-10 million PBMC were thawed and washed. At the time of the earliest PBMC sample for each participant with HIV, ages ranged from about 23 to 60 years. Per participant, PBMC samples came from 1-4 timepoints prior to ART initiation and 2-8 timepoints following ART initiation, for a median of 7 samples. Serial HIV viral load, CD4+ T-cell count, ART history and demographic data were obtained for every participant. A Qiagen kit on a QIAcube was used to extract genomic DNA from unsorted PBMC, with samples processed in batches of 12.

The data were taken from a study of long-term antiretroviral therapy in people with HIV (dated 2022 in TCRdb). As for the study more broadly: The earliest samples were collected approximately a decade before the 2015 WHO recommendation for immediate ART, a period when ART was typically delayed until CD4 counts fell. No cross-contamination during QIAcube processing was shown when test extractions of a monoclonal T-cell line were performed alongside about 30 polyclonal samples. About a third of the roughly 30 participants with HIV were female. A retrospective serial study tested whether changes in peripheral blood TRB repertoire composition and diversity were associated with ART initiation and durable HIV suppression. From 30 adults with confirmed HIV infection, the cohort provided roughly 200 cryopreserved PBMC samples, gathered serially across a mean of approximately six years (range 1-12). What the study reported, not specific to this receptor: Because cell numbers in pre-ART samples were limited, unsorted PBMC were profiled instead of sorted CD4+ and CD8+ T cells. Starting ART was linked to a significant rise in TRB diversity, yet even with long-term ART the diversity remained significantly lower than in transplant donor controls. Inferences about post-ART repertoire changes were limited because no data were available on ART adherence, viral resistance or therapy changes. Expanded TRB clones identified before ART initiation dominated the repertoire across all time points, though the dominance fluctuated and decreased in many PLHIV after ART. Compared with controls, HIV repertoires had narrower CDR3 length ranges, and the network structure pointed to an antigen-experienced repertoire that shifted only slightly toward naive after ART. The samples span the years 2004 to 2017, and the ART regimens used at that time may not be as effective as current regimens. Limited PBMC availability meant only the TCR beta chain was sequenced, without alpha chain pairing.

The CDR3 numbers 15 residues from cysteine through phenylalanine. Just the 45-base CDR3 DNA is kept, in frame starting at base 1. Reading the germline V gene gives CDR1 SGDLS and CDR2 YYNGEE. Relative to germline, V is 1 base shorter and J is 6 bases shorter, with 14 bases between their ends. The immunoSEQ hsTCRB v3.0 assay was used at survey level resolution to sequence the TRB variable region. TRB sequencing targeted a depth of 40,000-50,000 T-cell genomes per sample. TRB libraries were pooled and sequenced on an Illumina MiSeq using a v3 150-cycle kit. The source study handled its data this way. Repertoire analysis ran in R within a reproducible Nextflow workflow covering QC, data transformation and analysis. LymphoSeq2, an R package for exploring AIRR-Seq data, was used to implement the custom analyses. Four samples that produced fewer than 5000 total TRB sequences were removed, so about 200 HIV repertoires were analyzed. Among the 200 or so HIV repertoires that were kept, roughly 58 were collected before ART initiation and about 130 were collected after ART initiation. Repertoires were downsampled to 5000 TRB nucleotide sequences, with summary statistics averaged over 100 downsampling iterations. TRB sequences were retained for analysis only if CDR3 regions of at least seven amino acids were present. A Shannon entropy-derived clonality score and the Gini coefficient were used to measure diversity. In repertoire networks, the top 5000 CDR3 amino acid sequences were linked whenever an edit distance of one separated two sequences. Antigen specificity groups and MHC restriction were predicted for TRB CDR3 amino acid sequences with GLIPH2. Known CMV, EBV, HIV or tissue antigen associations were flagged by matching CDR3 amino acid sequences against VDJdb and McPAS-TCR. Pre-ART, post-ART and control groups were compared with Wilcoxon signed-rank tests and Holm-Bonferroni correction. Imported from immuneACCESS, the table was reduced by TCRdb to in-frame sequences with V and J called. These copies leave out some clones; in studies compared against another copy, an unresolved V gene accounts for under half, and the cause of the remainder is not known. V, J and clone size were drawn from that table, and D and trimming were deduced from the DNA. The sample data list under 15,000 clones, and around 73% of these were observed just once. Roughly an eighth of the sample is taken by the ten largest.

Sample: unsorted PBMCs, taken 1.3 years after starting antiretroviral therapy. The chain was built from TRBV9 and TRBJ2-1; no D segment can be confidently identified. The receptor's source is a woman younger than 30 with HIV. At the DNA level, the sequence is TGTGCCAGCAGCGTAAAATTTGGCGTCTCCAATGAGCAGTTCTTC. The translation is CASSVKFGVSNEQFF.